Given below is one T cell receptor (beta chain) in context. The antigen remains undetermined. The CDR3 runs to 17 residues. The V gene lost 2 bases and the J gene lost 4 bases, with 20 bases spanning the gap. Germline CDR1 reads SGHVS; CDR2 reads FNYEAQ. The entry originates in a study of shared clonotypes between healthy human individuals. Notes on the study in general: Unshared clonotypes carried lower generation probabilities than those common to all four donors.

The protocol was immunoSEQ multiplex PCR, while the TCRdb copy is restricted to in-frame clones and leaves out a portion. The sample lists about 680,000 clones; roughly nine tenths were seen once. CD45RO-negative, CCR7-positively selected cells formed the naive CD8 fraction, excluding terminally differentiated effector memory CD45RA+ cells. This receptor was taken from a man aged 25-45 years in good health. Sequencing was done on a sample of naive CD8+ T cells sorted from blood. The V and J genes are TRBV7-6 and TRBJ1-1; no definite D call. DNA for the CDR3: TGTGCCAGCAGCTTACCGACTGGGAGAGGGTTAGGCACTGAAGCTTTCTTT. The encoded protein is CASSLPTGRGLGTEAFF.